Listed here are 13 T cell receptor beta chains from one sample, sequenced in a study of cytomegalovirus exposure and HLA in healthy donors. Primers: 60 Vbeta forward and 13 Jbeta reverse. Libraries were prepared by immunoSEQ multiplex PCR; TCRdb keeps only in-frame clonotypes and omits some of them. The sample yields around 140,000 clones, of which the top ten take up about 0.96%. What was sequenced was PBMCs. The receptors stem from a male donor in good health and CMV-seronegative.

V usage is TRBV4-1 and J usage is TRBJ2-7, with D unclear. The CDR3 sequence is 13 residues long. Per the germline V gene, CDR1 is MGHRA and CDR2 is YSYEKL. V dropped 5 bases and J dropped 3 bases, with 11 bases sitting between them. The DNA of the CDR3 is TGCGCCAGCAGCTACGACACCAACTACGAGCAGTACTTC. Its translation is CASSYDTNYEQYF.

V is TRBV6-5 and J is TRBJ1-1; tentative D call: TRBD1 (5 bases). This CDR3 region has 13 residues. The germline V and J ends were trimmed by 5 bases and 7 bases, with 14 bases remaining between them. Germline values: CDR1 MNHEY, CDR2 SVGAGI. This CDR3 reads CASSVGGGDEAFF. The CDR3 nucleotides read TGTGCCAGCAGTGTCGGGGGGGGAGATGAAGCTTTCTTT.

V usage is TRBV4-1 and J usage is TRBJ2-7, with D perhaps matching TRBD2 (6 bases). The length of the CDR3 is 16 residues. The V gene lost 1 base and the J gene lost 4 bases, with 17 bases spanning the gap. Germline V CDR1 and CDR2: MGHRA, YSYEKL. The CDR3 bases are TGCGCCAGCAGCCAAGGGGATGGCGGGATTAAGTACGAGCAGTACTTC. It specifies CASSQGDGGIKYEQYF.

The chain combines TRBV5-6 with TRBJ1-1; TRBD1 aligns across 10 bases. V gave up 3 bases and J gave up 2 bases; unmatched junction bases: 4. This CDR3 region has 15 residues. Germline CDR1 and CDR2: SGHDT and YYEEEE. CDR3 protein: CASSWGTGANTEAFF. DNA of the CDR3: TGTGCCAGCAGCTGGGGGACAGGGGCTAACACTGAAGCTTTCTTT.

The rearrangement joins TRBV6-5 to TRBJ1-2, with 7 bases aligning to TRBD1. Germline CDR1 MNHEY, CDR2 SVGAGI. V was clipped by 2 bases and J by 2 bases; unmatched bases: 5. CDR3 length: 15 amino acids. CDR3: CASSYRTGRNYGYTF. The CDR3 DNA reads TGTGCCAGCAGTTACCGGACAGGCCGCAACTATGGCTACACCTTC.

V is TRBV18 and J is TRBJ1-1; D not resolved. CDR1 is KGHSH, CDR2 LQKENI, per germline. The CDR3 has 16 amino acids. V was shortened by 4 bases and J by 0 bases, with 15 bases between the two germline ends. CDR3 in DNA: TGTGCCAGCTCACTTAGCGGTTTACGGGTGAACACTGAAGCTTTCTTT. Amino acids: CASSLSGLRVNTEAFF. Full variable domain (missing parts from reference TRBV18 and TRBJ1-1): NAGVMQNPRHLVRRRGQEARLRCSPMKGHSHVYWYRQLPEEGLKFMVYLQKENIIDESGMPKERFSAEFPKEGPSILRIQQVVRGDSAAYFCASSLSGLRVNTEAFFGQGTRLTVV.

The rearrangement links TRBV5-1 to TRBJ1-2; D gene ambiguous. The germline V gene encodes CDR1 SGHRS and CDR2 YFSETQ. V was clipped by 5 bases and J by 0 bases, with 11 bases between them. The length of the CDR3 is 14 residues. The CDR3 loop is CASSAQLANYGYTF. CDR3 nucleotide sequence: TGCGCCAGCAGTGCCCAGCTAGCTAACTATGGCTACACCTTC.

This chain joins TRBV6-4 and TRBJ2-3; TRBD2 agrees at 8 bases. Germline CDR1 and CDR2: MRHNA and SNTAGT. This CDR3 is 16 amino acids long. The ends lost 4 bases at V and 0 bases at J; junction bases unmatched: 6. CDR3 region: CASSVSPSGSTDTQYF. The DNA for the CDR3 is TGTGCCAGCAGTGTCAGCCCTAGCGGGAGCACAGATACGCAGTATTTT.

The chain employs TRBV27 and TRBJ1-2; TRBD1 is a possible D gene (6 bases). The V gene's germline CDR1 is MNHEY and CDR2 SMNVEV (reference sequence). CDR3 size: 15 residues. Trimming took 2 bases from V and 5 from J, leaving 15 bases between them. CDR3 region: CASSLGGANLYGYTF. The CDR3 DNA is TGTGCCAGCAGTTTAGGGGGGGCGAATTTGTATGGCTACACCTTC.

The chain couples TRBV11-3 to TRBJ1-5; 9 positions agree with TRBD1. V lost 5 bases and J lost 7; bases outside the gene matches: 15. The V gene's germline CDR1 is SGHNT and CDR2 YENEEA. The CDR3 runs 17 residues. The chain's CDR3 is CASSPSPLTGGCQPQHF. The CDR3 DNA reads TGTGCCAGCAGCCCATCGCCTTTGACAGGGGGATGCCAGCCCCAGCATTTT.

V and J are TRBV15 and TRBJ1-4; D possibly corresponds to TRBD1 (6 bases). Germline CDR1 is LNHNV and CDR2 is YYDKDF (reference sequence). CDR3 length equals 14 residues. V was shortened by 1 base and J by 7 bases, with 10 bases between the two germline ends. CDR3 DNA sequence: TGTGCCACCAGCAGAGTAACAGGGACTGAAAAACTGTTTTTT. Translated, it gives CATSRVTGTEKLFF. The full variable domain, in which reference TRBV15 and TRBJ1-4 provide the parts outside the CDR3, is DAMVIQNPRYQVTQFGKPVTLSCSQTLNHNVMYWYQQKSSQAPKLLFHYYDKDFNNEADTPDNFQSRRPNTSFCFLDIRSPGLGDTAMYLCATSRVTGTEKLFFGSGTQLSVL.

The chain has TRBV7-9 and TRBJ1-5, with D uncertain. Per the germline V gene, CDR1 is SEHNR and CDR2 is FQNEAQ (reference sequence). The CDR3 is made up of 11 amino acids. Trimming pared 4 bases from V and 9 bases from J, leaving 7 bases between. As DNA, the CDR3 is TGTGCCAGCAGCTCGAACGGGCCCCAGCATTTT. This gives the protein CASSSNGPQHF.

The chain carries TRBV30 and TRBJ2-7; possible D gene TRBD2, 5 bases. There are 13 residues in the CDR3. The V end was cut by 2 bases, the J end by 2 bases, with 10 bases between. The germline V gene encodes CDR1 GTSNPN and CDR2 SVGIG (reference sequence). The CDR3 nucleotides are TGTGCCTGGAGTTTACGGGAAGCCTACGAGCAGTACTTC. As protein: CAWSLREAYEQYF.